The clone carrying this TCR beta chain was picked up a small number of times. Its target is unknown. V dropped 0 bases and J dropped 4; count of bases not matched to a gene: 10. The V gene's germline CDR1 is SGHTA and CDR2 FQGTGA. The length of the CDR3 is 20 residues. The data were taken from a study of shared clonotypes between healthy human individuals. Whole-study findings and limits: Unshared clonotypes carried lower generation probabilities than those common to all four donors. Several donors showed sharing of about 4.6% of naive CD4 clonotypes. Tissue TCR repertoires likely differ from these blood-only repertoires.

It was into CD45RA+ naive and CD45RA-negative memory subsets that the CD4+ cells were split. The table came from immunoSEQ multiplex PCR; TCRdb's copy has only in-frame clones and leaves some out. The sample lists a few hundred thousand clones, over 60% occurring once. The sample comprised memory CD4+ T cells sorted from blood. Subset reported: CD45RA-negative fraction. The source of this sequence is a young man in good health. The rearrangement links TRBV7-3 to TRBJ2-1, with 15 bases fitting TRBD2. DNA for the CDR3: TGTGCCAGCAGCTTAACTATAGGACTAGCGGGAGGGCCAAGGTACAATGAGCAGTTCTTC. Protein sequence: CASSLTIGLAGGPRYNEQFF.